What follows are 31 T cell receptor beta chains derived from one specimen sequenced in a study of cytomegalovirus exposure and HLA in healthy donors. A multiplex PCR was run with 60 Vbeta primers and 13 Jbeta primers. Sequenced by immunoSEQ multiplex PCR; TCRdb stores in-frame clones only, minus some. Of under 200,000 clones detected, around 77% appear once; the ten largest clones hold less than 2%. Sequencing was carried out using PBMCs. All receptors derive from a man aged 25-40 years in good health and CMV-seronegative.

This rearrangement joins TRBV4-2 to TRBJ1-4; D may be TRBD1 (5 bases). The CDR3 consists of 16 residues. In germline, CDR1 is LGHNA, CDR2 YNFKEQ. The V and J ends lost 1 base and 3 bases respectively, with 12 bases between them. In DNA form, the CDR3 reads TGTGCCAGCAGCCAAGCCCAGGGTCCGTCTAATGAAAAACTGTTTTTT. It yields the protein CASSQAQGPSNEKLFF.

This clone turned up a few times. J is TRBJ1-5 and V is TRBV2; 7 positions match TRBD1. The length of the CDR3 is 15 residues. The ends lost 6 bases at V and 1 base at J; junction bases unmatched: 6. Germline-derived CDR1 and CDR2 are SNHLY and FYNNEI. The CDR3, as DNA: TGTGCCAGCAGAGACGACAGGGTGAGCAATCAGCCCCAGCATTTT. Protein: CASRDDRVSNQPQHF. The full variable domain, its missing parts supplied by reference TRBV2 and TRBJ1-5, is EPEVTQTPSHQVTQMGQEVILRCVPISNHLYFYWYRQILGQKVEFLVSFYNNEISEKSEIFDDQFSVERPDGSNFTLKIRSTKLEDSAMYFCASRDDRVSNQPQHFGDGTRLSIL.

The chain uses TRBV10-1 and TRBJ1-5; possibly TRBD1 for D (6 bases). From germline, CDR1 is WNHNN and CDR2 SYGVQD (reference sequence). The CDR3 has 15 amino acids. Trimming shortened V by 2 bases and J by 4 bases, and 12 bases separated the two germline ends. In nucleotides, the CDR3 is TGCGCCAGCAGTGAGGGAACAGGGATTAATCAGCCCCAGCATTTT. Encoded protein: CASSEGTGINQPQHF.

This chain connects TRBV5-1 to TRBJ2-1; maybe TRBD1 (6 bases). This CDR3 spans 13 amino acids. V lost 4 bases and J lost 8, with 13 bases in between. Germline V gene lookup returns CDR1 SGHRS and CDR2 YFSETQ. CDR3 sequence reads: CASSLQGTHEQFF. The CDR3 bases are TGCGCCAGCAGCCTACAGGGTACACATGAGCAGTTCTTC.

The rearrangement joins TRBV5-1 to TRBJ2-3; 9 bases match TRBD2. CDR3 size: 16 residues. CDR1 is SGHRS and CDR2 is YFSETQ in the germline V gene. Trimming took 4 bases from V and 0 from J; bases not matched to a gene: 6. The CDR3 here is CASSTTSGRSTDTQYF. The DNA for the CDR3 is TGCGCCAGCAGCACCACTAGCGGGCGAAGCACAGATACGCAGTATTTT. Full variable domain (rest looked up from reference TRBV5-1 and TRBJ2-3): KAGVTQTPRYLIKTRGQQVTLSCSPISGHRSVSWYQQTPGQGLQFLFEYFSETQRNKGNFPGRFSGRQFSNSRSEMNVSTLELGDSALYLCASSTTSGRSTDTQYFGPGTRLTVL.

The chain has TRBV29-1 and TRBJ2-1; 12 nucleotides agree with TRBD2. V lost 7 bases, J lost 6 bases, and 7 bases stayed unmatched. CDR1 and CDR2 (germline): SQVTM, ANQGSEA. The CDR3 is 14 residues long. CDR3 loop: CSAELAGGINEQFF. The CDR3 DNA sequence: TGCAGCGCCGAACTAGCGGGAGGAATCAATGAGCAGTTCTTC.

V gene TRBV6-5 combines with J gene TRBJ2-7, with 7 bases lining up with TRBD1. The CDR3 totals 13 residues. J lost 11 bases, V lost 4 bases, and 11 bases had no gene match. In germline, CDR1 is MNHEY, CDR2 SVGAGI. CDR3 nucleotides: TGTGCCAGCAGTTCCCGACAGGGAGTTGCTGAGTACTTC. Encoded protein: CASSSRQGVAEYF.

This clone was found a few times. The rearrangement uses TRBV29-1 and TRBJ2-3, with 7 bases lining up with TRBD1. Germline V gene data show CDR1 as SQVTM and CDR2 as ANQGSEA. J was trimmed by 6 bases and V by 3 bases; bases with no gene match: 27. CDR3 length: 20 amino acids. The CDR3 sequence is CSVDPRSPTGTAEAADTQYF. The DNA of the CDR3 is TGCAGCGTTGATCCCCGCTCCCCGACCGGGACAGCCGAAGCTGCGGATACGCAGTATTTT.

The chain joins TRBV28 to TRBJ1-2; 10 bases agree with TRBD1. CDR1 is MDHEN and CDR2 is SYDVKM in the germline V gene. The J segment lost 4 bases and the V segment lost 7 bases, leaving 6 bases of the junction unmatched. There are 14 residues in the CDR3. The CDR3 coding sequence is TGTGCCAGCAACCGGGACAGGGGTCTCTATGGCTACACCTTC. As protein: CASNRDRGLYGYTF.

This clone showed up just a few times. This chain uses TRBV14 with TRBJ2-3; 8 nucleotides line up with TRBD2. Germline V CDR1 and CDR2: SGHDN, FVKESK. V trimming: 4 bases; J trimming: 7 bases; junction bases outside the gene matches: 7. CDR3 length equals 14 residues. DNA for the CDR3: TGTGCCAGCAGCCCTCGGGAGGGCTGGAATACGCAGTATTTT. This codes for CASSPREGWNTQYF.

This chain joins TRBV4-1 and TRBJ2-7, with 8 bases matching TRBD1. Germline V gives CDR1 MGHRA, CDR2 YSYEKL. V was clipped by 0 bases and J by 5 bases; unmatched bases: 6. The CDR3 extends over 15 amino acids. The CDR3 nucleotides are TGCGCCAGCAGCCAAGAAGGCAGGGGGCAAGACGAGCAGTACTTC. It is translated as CASSQEGRGQDEQYF.

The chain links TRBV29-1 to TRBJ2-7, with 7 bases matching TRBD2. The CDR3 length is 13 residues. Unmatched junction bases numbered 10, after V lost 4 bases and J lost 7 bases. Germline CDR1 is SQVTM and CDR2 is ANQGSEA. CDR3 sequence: CSVGPGRREEQYF. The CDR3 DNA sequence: TGCAGCGTTGGCCCGGGACGGCGGGAGGAGCAGTACTTC.

The CDR3 is CASSSFYEQYF. CDR3 in DNA: TGTGCCAGCAGCTCTTTCTACGAGCAGTACTTC. The rearrangement links TRBV2 to TRBJ2-7; no clear D gene. The CDR3 spans 11 residues. The V gene lost 6 bases and the J gene lost 3 bases, with 6 bases spanning the gap. The germline V gene has CDR1 SNHLY and CDR2 FYNNEI. The full variable domain, in which reference TRBV2 and TRBJ2-7 provide the parts outside the CDR3, is EPEVTQTPSHQVTQMGQEVILRCVPISNHLYFYWYRQILGQKVEFLVSFYNNEISEKSEIFDDQFSVERPDGSNFTLKIRSTKLEDSAMYFCASSSFYEQYFGPGTRLTVT.

DNA of the CDR3: TGCGCCAGCAGCTCGACAGGGGGTGGTTTAGGCTACACCTTC. Amino acid sequence: CASSSTGGGLGYTF. The chain uses TRBV5-1 and TRBJ1-2; 9 nucleotides agree with TRBD1. Per germline, CDR1 SGHRS and CDR2 YFSETQ. J lost 8 bases, V lost 3 bases, and 8 bases had no gene match. This CDR3 spans 14 amino acids. Together with reference TRBV5-1 and TRBJ1-2, the CDR3 gives the full variable domain: KAGVTQTPRYLIKTRGQQVTLSCSPISGHRSVSWYQQTPGQGLQFLFEYFSETQRNKGNFPGRFSGRQFSNSRSEMNVSTLELGDSALYLCASSSTGGGLGYTFGSGTRLTVV.

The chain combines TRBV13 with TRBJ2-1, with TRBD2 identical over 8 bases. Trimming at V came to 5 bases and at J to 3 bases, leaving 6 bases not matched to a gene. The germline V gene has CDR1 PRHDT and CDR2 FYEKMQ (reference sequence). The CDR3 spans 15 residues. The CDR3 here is CASSLRAGGYNEQFF. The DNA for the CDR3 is TGTGCCAGCAGCCTTCGGGCGGGAGGCTACAATGAGCAGTTCTTC.

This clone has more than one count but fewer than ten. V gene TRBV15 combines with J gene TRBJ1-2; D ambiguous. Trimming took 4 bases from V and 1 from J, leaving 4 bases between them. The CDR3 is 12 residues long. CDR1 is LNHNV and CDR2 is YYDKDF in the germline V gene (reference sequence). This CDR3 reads CATSTVNYGYTF. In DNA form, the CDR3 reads TGTGCCACCAGCACGGTTAACTATGGCTACACCTTC.

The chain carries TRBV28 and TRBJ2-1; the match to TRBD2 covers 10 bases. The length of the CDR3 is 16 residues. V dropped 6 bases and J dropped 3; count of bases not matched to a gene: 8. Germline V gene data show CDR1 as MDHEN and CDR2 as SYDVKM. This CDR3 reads CASSRNRTSGYNEQFF. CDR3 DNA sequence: TGTGCCAGCAGCCGTAACAGGACTAGCGGCTACAATGAGCAGTTCTTC.

The CDR3: CASSVRSGRGEKLFF. CDR3 sequence (DNA): TGTGCCAGCAGCGTACGCTCCGGGCGGGGTGAAAAACTGTTTTTT. The chain is built from TRBV7-9 and TRBJ1-4; D uncertain. The CDR3 is 15 residues long. Germline V CDR1 and CDR2: SEHNR, FQNEAQ (reference sequence). The germline V and J ends were trimmed by 5 bases and 7 bases, with 17 bases remaining between them.

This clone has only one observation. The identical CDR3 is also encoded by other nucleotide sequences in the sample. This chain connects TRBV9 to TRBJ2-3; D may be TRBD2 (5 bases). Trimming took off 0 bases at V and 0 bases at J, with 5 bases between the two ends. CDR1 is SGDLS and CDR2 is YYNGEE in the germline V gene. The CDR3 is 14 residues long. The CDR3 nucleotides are TGTGCCAGCAGCGTAGCGGGGAGCACAGATACGCAGTATTTT. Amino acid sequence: CASSVAGSTDTQYF.

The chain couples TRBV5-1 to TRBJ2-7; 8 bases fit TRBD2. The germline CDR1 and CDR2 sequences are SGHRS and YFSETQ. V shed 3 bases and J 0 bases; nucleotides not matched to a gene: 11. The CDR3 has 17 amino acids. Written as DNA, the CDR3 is TGCGCCAGCAGCTCCGGCCTACTAGCGGAAAGCTCCTACGAGCAGTACTTC. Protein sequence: CASSSGLLAESSYEQYF.

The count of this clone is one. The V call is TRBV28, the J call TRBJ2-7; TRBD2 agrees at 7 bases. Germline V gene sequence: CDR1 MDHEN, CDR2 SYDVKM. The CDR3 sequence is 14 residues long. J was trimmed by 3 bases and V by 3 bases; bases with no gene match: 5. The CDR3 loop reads CASSFPGTNYEQYF. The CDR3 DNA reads TGTGCCAGCAGTTTCCCCGGGACTAACTACGAGCAGTACTTC. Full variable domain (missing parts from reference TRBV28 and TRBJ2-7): DVKVTQSSRYLVKRTGEKVFLECVQDMDHENMFWYRQDPGLGLRLIYFSYDVKMKEKGDIPEGYSVSREKKERFSLILESASTNQTSMYLCASSFPGTNYEQYFGPGTRLTVT.

The CDR3 sequence: CASSLKNQEVKTF. Written as DNA, the CDR3 is TGTGCCAGCAGCTTAAAGAATCAGGAAGTTAAAACCTTC. The chain links TRBV7-3 to TRBJ1-2; D ambiguous. The CDR3 is 13 amino acids. The germline V and J ends were trimmed by 1 base and 14 bases, with 17 bases remaining between them. The V gene's germline CDR1 is SGHTA and CDR2 FQGTGA.

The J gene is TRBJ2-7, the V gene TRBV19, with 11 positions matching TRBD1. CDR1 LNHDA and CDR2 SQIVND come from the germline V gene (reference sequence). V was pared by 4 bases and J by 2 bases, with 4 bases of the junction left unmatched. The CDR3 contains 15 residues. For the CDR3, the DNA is TGTGCCAGTAGTACTGGGACAGGGGGTGCCTACGAGCAGTACTTC. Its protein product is CASSTGTGGAYEQYF. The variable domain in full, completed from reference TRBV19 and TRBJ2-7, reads DGGITQSPKYLFRKEGQNVTLSCEQNLNHDAMYWYRQDPGQGLRLIYYSQIVNDFQKGDIAEGYSVSREKKESFPLTVTSAQKNPTAFYLCASSTGTGGAYEQYFGPGTRLTVT.

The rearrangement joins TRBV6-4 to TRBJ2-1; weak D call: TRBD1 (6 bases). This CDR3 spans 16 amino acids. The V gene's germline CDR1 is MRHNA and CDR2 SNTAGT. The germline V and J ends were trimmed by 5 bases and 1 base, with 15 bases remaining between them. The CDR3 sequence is CASSPAGALSYNEQFF. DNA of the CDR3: TGTGCCAGCAGTCCCGCAGGGGCCTTGTCCTACAATGAGCAGTTCTTC.

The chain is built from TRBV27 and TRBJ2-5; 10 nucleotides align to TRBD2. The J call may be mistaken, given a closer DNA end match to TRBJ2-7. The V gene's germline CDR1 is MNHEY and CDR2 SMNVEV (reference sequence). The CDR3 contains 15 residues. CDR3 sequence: CASSLRLAGFYEQYF. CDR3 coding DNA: TGTGCCAGCAGTTTGAGACTAGCGGGTTTCTACGAGCAGTACTTC.

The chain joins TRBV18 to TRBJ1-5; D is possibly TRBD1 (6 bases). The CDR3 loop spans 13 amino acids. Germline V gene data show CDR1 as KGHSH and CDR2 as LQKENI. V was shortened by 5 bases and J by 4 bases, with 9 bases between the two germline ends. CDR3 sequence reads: CASSRTENQPQHF. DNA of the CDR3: TGTGCCAGCTCAAGGACAGAAAATCAGCCCCAGCATTTT.

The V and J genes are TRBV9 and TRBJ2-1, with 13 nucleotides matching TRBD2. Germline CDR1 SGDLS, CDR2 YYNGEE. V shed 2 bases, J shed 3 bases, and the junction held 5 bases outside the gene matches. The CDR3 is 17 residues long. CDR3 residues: CASSVTSGRPVYNEQFF. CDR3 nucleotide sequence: TGTGCCAGCAGCGTGACTAGCGGGAGGCCGGTCTACAATGAGCAGTTCTTC.

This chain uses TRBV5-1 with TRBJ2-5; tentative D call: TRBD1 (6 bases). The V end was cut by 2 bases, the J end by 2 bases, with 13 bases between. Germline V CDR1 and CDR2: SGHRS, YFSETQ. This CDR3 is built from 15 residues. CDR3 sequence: CASSLSGTTQETQYF. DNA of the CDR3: TGCGCCAGCAGCTTATCCGGGACAACACAAGAGACCCAGTACTTC. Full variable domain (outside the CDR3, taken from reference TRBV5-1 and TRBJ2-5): KAGVTQTPRYLIKTRGQQVTLSCSPISGHRSVSWYQQTPGQGLQFLFEYFSETQRNKGNFPGRFSGRQFSNSRSEMNVSTLELGDSALYLCASSLSGTTQETQYFGPGTRLLVL.

The CDR3 nucleotides read TGTGCCAGCAGCTGGGGACTAGCGACCGCCGAGCAGTACTTC. Protein sequence: CASSWGLATAEQYF. This chain connects TRBV5-5 to TRBJ2-7; 10 nucleotides match TRBD2. The CDR3 runs to 14 residues. Germline V lookup: CDR1 SGHKS, CDR2 YYEKEE (reference sequence). The V gene end was trimmed by 3 bases and the J gene end by 6 bases; junction bases not matched to a gene: 6.

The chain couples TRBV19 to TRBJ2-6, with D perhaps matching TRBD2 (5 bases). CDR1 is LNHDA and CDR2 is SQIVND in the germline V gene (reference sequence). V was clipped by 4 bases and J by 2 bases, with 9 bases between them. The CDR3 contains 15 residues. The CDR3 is CASSTRGPGANVLTF. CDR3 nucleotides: TGTGCCAGTAGTACCCGAGGGCCTGGGGCCAACGTCCTGACTTTC.

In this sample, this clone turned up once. The CDR3 DNA reads TGCGCCAGCAGTCCGGTGGGGCGGCGCTCTGGAAACACCATATATTTT. Protein sequence: CASSPVGRRSGNTIYF. The chain is built from TRBV4-1 and TRBJ1-3; a weak D match, TRBD1 (5 bases). This CDR3 is built from 16 residues. V lost 6 bases and J lost 0, with 15 bases in between. Germline V gives CDR1 MGHRA, CDR2 YSYEKL.